The 27 T cell receptor beta chains below were found in one sample sequenced in a study of identifying expanded T cells in peripheral blood (dated by TCRdb to the late 2010s). The library was obtained by the immunoSEQ multiplex PCR assay. Not all clones reach the TCRdb copy of this immuneACCESS table, which keeps in-frame sequences only. Checked studies attribute under half of the gap to unresolved V genes and leave the rest unexplained. The sample data list some 77,000 clones, and 85% to 90% of these were observed just once. Under 20% of the sample rests with the top ten. Material: blood. The receptors come from a person aged 18 to 70 in good health.

The rearrangement links TRBV7-9 to TRBJ2-5, with unresolved D. The CDR3 totals 11 residues. With 7 bases removed from V and 4 bases from J, the gap between germline ends came to 7 bases. The germline CDR1 and CDR2 sequences are SEHNR and FQNEAQ (reference sequence). The CDR3 here is CASTSRETQYF. As DNA, the CDR3 is TGTGCCAGCACCAGCAGAGAGACCCAGTACTTC.

The chain recombines TRBV6-5 with TRBJ2-1; maybe TRBD1 (6 bases). Germline-derived CDR1 and CDR2 are MNHEY and SVGAGI. Trimming removed 4 bases at V and 7 bases at J, with 11 bases between. This CDR3 has 13 residues. In DNA form, the CDR3 reads TGTGCCAGCAGTTCAACAGGGATTAATGAGCAGTTCTTC. Translation gives CASSSTGINEQFF.

The chain combines TRBV19 with TRBJ2-7, with D maybe TRBD1 (6 bases). V dropped 3 bases and J dropped 6 bases, with 12 bases sitting between them. The CDR3 consists of 13 residues. The germline V gene has CDR1 LNHDA and CDR2 SQIVND (reference sequence). In DNA, the CDR3 is TGTGCCAGTAGTATTCAACTCAGGGGCGAGCAGTACTTC. Amino acids: CASSIQLRGEQYF.

CDR3 loop: CATSRDSFVTDTQYF. The CDR3 DNA follows: TGTGCCACCAGTCGAGACAGCTTCGTTACAGATACGCAGTATTTT. This chain links TRBV15 with TRBJ2-3, with D maybe TRBD1 (5 bases). This CDR3 contains 15 residues. Germline CDR1 LNHNV, CDR2 YYDKDF (reference sequence). Trimming removed 6 bases at V and 3 bases at J, with 16 bases between.

The count of this clone is one. V gene TRBV5-4 combines with J gene TRBJ2-3, with TRBD1 matching over 10 bases. Germline assignment: CDR1 SGHNT and CDR2 YYREEE (reference sequence). This CDR3 comprises 15 residues. Germline trimming cut 3 bases from V and 1 base from J; bases unmatched to any gene: 2. CDR3 region: CASSWDRGRTDTQYF. CDR3 nucleotide sequence: TGTGCCAGCAGCTGGGACAGGGGCCGCACAGATACGCAGTATTTT.

The chain recombines TRBV11-1 with TRBJ2-7, with 10 positions matching TRBD1. The CDR3 totals 16 residues. V was pared by 3 bases and J by 5 bases, with 10 bases of the junction left unmatched. Germline CDR1 reads SGHAT; CDR2 reads FQDESV (reference sequence). The CDR3 nucleotides read TGTGCCAGCAGCTTGGTGCGAGGACAGGGGGAGGACGAGCAGTACTTC. Translated, it gives CASSLVRGQGEDEQYF.

The genes are TRBV7-2 and TRBJ2-7; 9 bases fit TRBD2. The CDR3 runs to 14 residues. The ends lost 4 bases at V and 3 bases at J; junction bases unmatched: 4. Germline loops: CDR1 SGHTA, CDR2 FQGNSA. The CDR3 sequence: CASSYSGGHYEQYF. DNA for the CDR3: TGTGCCAGCAGCTATAGCGGGGGCCACTACGAGCAGTACTTC.

The J gene is TRBJ1-4, the V gene TRBV4-3, with D maybe TRBD1 (5 bases). Germline-derived CDR1 and CDR2 are LGHNA and YSLEER. Trimming took 1 base from V and 7 from J, leaving 22 bases between them. The CDR3 spans 18 residues. CDR3 region: CASSQVVFIGGRGEKLFF. The CDR3 coding sequence is TGCGCCAGCAGCCAAGTAGTCTTTATTGGGGGAAGGGGTGAAAAACTGTTTTTT.

The DNA for the CDR3 is TGTGCCAGCAGTCAAAGGGGCAGTCGGGCGGGAGGGACTGAAGCTTTCTTT. Its protein product is CASSQRGSRAGGTEAFF. This rearrangement joins TRBV11-2 to TRBJ1-1; tentatively, D is TRBD1 (5 bases). Germline lookup yields CDR1 SGHAT and CDR2 FQNNGV. V was trimmed by 6 bases and J by 5 bases, leaving 25 bases between them. The CDR3 sequence is 17 residues long. The whole variable domain, remainder taken from reference TRBV11-2 and TRBJ1-1, is EAGVAQSPRYKIIEKRQSVAFWCNPISGHATLYWYQQILGQGPKLLIQFQNNGVVDDSQLPKDRFSAERLKGVDSTLKIQPAKLEDSAVYLCASSQRGSRAGGTEAFFGQGTRLTVV.

The J gene is TRBJ1-5, the V gene TRBV5-8; D not certain. V lost 0 bases to trimming and J lost 5 bases, with 6 bases between them. The CDR3 has 13 residues. The germline V gene has CDR1 SGHTS and CDR2 YDEGEE. CDR3 protein: CASSLAGDQPQHF. CDR3 DNA sequence: TGTGCCAGCAGCTTGGCTGGGGATCAGCCCCAGCATTTT.

This chain's CDR3 is CASRAGFTKPMNTEAFF. CDR3 sequence (DNA): TGTGCCAGCAGGGCGGGTTTTACGAAACCCATGAACACTGAAGCTTTCTTT. The chain joins TRBV6-4 to TRBJ1-1; no definite D call. The CDR3 sequence is 17 residues long. Germline V gene lookup returns CDR1 MRHNA and CDR2 SNTAGT. The V end lost 6 bases, the J end lost 0 bases, and 20 bases lay between the germline ends.

The rearrangement links TRBV18 to TRBJ1-1; D unresolved. Per the germline V gene, CDR1 is KGHSH and CDR2 is LQKENI. Trimming removed 3 bases from V and 2 bases from J, with 7 bases in between. The CDR3 sequence is 13 residues long. For the CDR3, the DNA is TGTGCCAGCTCACCCGGGTCAAACACTGAAGCTTTCTTT. Its protein product is CASSPGSNTEAFF.

This sequence joins TRBV2 and TRBJ2-7; no definite D call. Germline V CDR1 and CDR2: SNHLY, FYNNEI. There are 13 residues in the CDR3. V was shortened by 5 bases and J by 11 bases, with 19 bases between the two germline ends. The CDR3 is CASSSLQRLSKYF. In DNA form, the CDR3 reads TGTGCCAGCAGTTCCTTACAACGACTTAGCAAGTACTTC. The full variable domain, in which reference TRBV2 and TRBJ2-7 provide the parts outside the CDR3, is EPEVTQTPSHQVTQMGQEVILRCVPISNHLYFYWYRQILGQKVEFLVSFYNNEISEKSEIFDDQFSVERPDGSNFTLKIRSTKLEDSAMYFCASSSLQRLSKYFGPGTRLTVT.

This clone has a single count. This rearrangement joins TRBV2 to TRBJ2-3; D is tentatively TRBD1 or TRBD2 (5 bases each). Trimming shortened V by 6 bases and J by 8 bases, and 18 bases separated the two germline ends. The CDR3 extends over 14 amino acids. Germline V gives CDR1 SNHLY, CDR2 FYNNEI. The CDR3 coding sequence is TGTGCCAGCAGAACGGGACCCGGGATAGGTACGCAGTATTTT. Its translation: CASRTGPGIGTQYF.

Here the CDR3 DNA reads TGTGCCAGCAGCTTGGTGTGGTGGGGTAATTCACCCCTCCACTTT. Translated: CASSLVWWGNSPLHF. The chain couples TRBV7-2 to TRBJ1-6; D ambiguous. V lost 3 bases and J 6 bases, leaving 12 bases between the germline ends. The CDR3 totals 15 residues. Germline V gene sequence: CDR1 SGHTA, CDR2 FQGNSA.

This clone was picked up one time. The rearrangement joins TRBV4-2 to TRBJ2-5; 7 bases agree with TRBD2. The CDR3 is 16 amino acids. Germline V gene lookup returns CDR1 LGHNA and CDR2 YNFKEQ. With V trimmed by 0 bases and J by 5 bases, 9 bases remained unmatched. The CDR3 loop reads CASSQEVAGDRETQYF. CDR3 coding DNA: TGTGCCAGCAGCCAAGAGGTTGCGGGGGATCGGGAGACCCAGTACTTC.

The chain employs TRBV7-8 and TRBJ2-1; the match to TRBD1 covers 10 bases. This CDR3 has 20 residues. Germline V CDR1 and CDR2: SGHVS, FQNEAQ. The J segment lost 2 bases and the V segment lost 2 bases, leaving 15 bases of the junction unmatched. The CDR3 bases are TGTGCCAGCAGCTTACCCCGACAGGGGGCGATCGAGGGACCCTACAATGAGCAGTTCTTC. Amino acid sequence: CASSLPRQGAIEGPYNEQFF.

This clone has just a few counts. CDR3: CASSQEEGQGTDTIYF. The CDR3 nucleotides are TGTGCCAGCAGCCAAGAAGAGGGACAGGGGACGGACACCATATATTTT. The chain combines TRBV4-2 with TRBJ1-3, with 10 bases aligning to TRBD1. This CDR3 contains 16 residues. V lost 0 bases, J lost 8 bases, and 7 bases stayed unmatched. Germline CDR1 and CDR2: LGHNA and YNFKEQ.

This clone was seen once. The rearrangement links TRBV9 to TRBJ2-1; D is unclear. This CDR3 is built from 13 residues. CDR1 and CDR2 (germline): SGDLS, YYNGEE. V gave up 4 bases and J gave up 10 bases, with 15 bases separating them. In DNA, the CDR3 is TGTGCCAGCAGCCCCCGGGTGTTGCAGGAGCAGTTCTTC. Its protein product is CASSPRVLQEQFF.

The chain joins TRBV5-1 to TRBJ1-1; D possibly corresponds to TRBD1 (6 bases). V was cut by 1 base and J by 6 bases, with 13 bases left in between. Germline V gives CDR1 SGHRS, CDR2 YFSETQ. The CDR3 is made up of 14 amino acids. The CDR3 nucleotides read TGCGCCAGCAGCTTGCTGGGGGCCAGGTCTGAAGCTTTCTTT. Protein sequence: CASSLLGARSEAFF. Full variable domain (missing parts from reference TRBV5-1 and TRBJ1-1): KAGVTQTPRYLIKTRGQQVTLSCSPISGHRSVSWYQQTPGQGLQFLFEYFSETQRNKGNFPGRFSGRQFSNSRSEMNVSTLELGDSALYLCASSLLGARSEAFFGQGTRLTVV.

This clone was observed once. V and J are TRBV18 and TRBJ2-1; no reliable D call. Germline V gene lookup returns CDR1 KGHSH and CDR2 LQKENI. The CDR3 totals 13 residues. Trimming cost V 2 bases and J 1 base, with 3 bases left between them. The CDR3 region has the DNA TGTGCCAGCTCACCAAGGTCCTACAATGAGCAGTTCTTC. Its protein product is CASSPRSYNEQFF.

The genes are TRBV27 and TRBJ1-2; D perhaps matches TRBD1 (5 bases). CDR1 and CDR2 from the germline V gene are MNHEY and SMNVEV (reference sequence). This CDR3 has 14 residues. Trimming removed 5 bases from V and 8 bases from J, with 18 bases in between. CDR3 bases: TGTGCCAGCAGTCCCGCCGGGACTCTTCGGGGCTACACCTTC. It is translated as CASSPAGTLRGYTF.

CDR3 amino acids: CASSPGRQGPGELFF. CDR3 sequence (DNA): TGTGCCAGCAGCCCCGGAAGACAGGGCCCCGGGGAGCTGTTTTTT. This chain uses TRBV11-1 with TRBJ2-2; 7 bases line up with TRBD1. Looked up from germline, CDR1 is SGHAT and CDR2 is FQDESV (reference sequence). Germline trimming cut 5 bases from V and 6 bases from J; bases unmatched to any gene: 9. The CDR3 is 15 amino acids.

CDR3 DNA sequence: TGTGCCTGGAGTATGGAGCTCAATCAGCCCCAGCATTTT. This gives the protein CAWSMELNQPQHF. The J gene is TRBJ1-5, the V gene TRBV30, with no clear D. The CDR3 sequence is 13 residues long. V was trimmed by 2 bases and J by 3 bases, leaving 8 bases between them. The germline gives CDR1 GTSNPN, CDR2 SVGIG (reference sequence).

The rearrangement uses TRBV29-1 and TRBJ2-4; D perhaps matches TRBD2 (6 bases). With 4 bases removed from V and 8 bases from J, the gap between germline ends came to 18 bases. Germline assignment: CDR1 SQVTM and CDR2 ANQGSEA. This CDR3 has 14 residues. Written as DNA, the CDR3 is TGCAGCGTTGTCTTCGGGACTGGAGGGGACATTCAGTACTTC. It specifies CSVVFGTGGDIQYF.

V usage is TRBV18 and J usage is TRBJ1-5, with D perhaps matching TRBD1 (6 bases). Germline V gene sequence: CDR1 KGHSH, CDR2 LQKENI. Trimming took off 3 bases at V and 2 bases at J, with 11 bases between the two ends. This CDR3 contains 15 residues. The CDR3, as DNA: TGTGCCAGCTCACCTGGGGGGGCTGGCAATCAGCCCCAGCATTTT. Translated, it gives CASSPGGAGNQPQHF.

A single count supports this clone. The genes are TRBV28 and TRBJ2-5; tentatively, D is TRBD1 or TRBD2 (7 bases each). Germline V CDR1 and CDR2: MDHEN, SYDVKM. This CDR3 comprises 12 residues. Trimming cost V 8 bases and J 9 bases, with 16 bases left between them. As DNA, the CDR3 is TGTGCCAGCTCCAGACAGGGAGGGGCCCAGTACTTC. As protein: CASSRQGGAQYF.